The 28 T cell receptor beta chains in this list originate from one sample, sequenced in a study of identical twins. TCRdb itself ran the 5' RACE reads through MiXCR, one entry per CDR3 protein. The table records 500,000 to 550,000 distinct CDR3 sequences, about 20% of them present only once. These same records also appear under a second study, on yellow fever vaccine responses in identical twins.

Sequenced sample: CD4+ T cells sorted from blood. These receptors came from a woman aged 18-29 years in good health.

The rearrangement links TRBV20-1 to TRBJ1-4, with D maybe TRBD1 (6 bases). This CDR3 has 13 amino acids. The germline V and J ends were trimmed by 8 bases and 8 bases, with 18 bases remaining between them. The germline V gene encodes CDR1 DFQATT and CDR2 SNEGSKA (reference sequence). CDR3 in DNA: TGCAGTTGCTCTGAAGGGGGTACGGAAAAACTGTTTTTT. Its translation is CSCSEGGTEKLFF.

This chain connects TRBV3-1 to TRBJ2-5; D uncertain. CDR3 length equals 12 residues. Per the germline V gene, CDR1 is LGHDT and CDR2 is YNNKEL (reference sequence). The V gene lost 8 bases and the J gene lost 5 bases, with 12 bases spanning the gap. This CDR3 reads CASDGVAETQYF. The CDR3 region has the DNA TGTGCCAGCGACGGAGTAGCTGAGACCCAGTACTTC.

The chain uses TRBV5-1 and TRBJ1-1, with a possible D match to TRBD1 (6 bases). Per the germline V gene, CDR1 is SGHRS and CDR2 is YFSETQ. The germline V and J ends were trimmed by 4 bases and 5 bases, with 24 bases remaining between them. The length of the CDR3 is 17 residues. CDR3 region: CASSLTETGGSRTEAFF. The CDR3 coding sequence is TGCGCCAGCAGCCTTACCGAGACAGGAGGGAGTAGGACTGAAGCTTTCTTT.

The chain links TRBV9 to TRBJ2-3; D may correspond to TRBD1 or TRBD2 (5 bases each). The V and J ends lost 3 bases and 2 bases respectively, with 16 bases between them. The germline CDR1 and CDR2 sequences are SGDLS and YYNGEE. CDR3 size: 16 residues. The CDR3 nucleotides read TGTGCCAGCAGCGGGGGAGCACAGGCGCACACAGATACGCAGTATTTT. Translation gives CASSGGAQAHTDTQYF.

The chain employs TRBV14 and TRBJ2-1; unclear D gene. Trimming removed 1 base at V and 4 bases at J, with 8 bases between. Germline CDR1 reads SGHDN; CDR2 reads FVKESK. The CDR3 totals 14 residues. CDR3 in DNA: TGTGCCAGCAGCCAAGTTCCTGATTACAATGAGCAGTTCTTC. It translates to CASSQVPDYNEQFF.

The sample holds a few counts of this clonotype. This rearrangement joins TRBV6-1 to TRBJ1-2, with TRBD1 identical over 7 bases. The CDR3 extends over 14 amino acids. The V and J ends lost 3 bases and 4 bases, in that order; junction bases with no gene match: 5. The V gene's germline CDR1 is MNHNS and CDR2 SASEGT. The CDR3 coding sequence is TGTGCCAGCAGTGAGGCACAGGGGAGCTATGGCTACACCTTC. Residues: CASSEAQGSYGYTF.

The chain combines TRBV6-5 with TRBJ2-7; 8 nucleotides match TRBD2. This CDR3 comprises 14 residues. From germline, CDR1 is MNHEY and CDR2 SVGAGI. After removal of 2 bases from V and 4 bases from J, the junction contained 4 bases not matched to a gene. DNA of the CDR3: TGTGCCAGCAGTTACCGGGGGGGCCCTTACGAGCAGTACTTC. The encoded protein is CASSYRGGPYEQYF.

J is TRBJ2-3 and V is TRBV9; D is unclear. Trimming left V 0 bases short and J 5 bases short, with 7 bases between. The CDR3 extends over 13 amino acids. Germline CDR1 is SGDLS and CDR2 is YYNGEE. Here the CDR3 DNA reads TGTGCCAGCAGCGTAGAGGTGGTAGATACGCAGTATTTT. It yields the protein CASSVEVVDTQYF.

This clonotype was counted a few times. The V and J genes are TRBV9 and TRBJ2-1; either TRBD1 or TRBD2 may fit D (5 bases each). Germline CDR1 and CDR2: SGDLS and YYNGEE. Trimming cost V 4 bases and J 0 bases, with 17 bases left between them. This CDR3 is 17 amino acids long. CDR3 nucleotide sequence: TGTGCCAGCAGCCTATGGGACCGAGTGGTCTCCTACAATGAGCAGTTCTTC. Translated, it gives CASSLWDRVVSYNEQFF.

This chain joins TRBV20-1 and TRBJ2-7; TRBD2 might be the D (5 bases). V dropped 6 bases and J dropped 6 bases, with 12 bases sitting between them. Per germline, CDR1 DFQATT and CDR2 SNEGSKA (reference sequence). This CDR3 has 11 amino acids. CDR3 sequence: CSAPKGSEQYV. In DNA form, the CDR3 reads TGCAGTGCCCCGAAAGGGAGCGAGCAGTACGTC.

The DNA of the CDR3 is TGCGCCAGCAGCCAAGAGGAAAAAACCTACGAGCAGTACTTC. Translated, it gives CASSQEEKTYEQYF. The V call is TRBV4-1, the J call TRBJ2-7; D is ambiguous. Germline values: CDR1 MGHRA, CDR2 YSYEKL. The V and J ends lost 0 bases and 2 bases respectively, with 8 bases between them. This CDR3 is 14 amino acids long.

This clonotype occurred a few times. The CDR3 loop reads CASSLGAPGTGELFF. The CDR3 DNA reads TGTGCCAGCAGTTTGGGGGCGCCGGGGACCGGGGAGCTGTTTTTT. The chain links TRBV12-3 or TRBV12-4 to TRBJ2-2; D may be TRBD1 (6 bases). CDR3 size: 15 residues. The V end was cut by 3 bases, the J end by 5 bases, with 13 bases between.

The rearrangement uses TRBV3-1 and TRBJ2-1; 11 bases are a match to TRBD1. Per the germline V gene, CDR1 is LGHDT and CDR2 is YNNKEL (reference sequence). The V segment lost 6 bases and the J segment 0 bases; nucleotides outside the gene matches: 4. The CDR3 is made up of 16 amino acids. The CDR3 spells CASRRGTGGSYNEQFF. The CDR3 DNA follows: TGTGCCAGCAGACGGGGGACAGGGGGCTCCTACAATGAGCAGTTCTTC.

CDR3 sequence: CSARVEFGTSGIRSAEPYEQYF. The CDR3 coding sequence is TGCAGTGCTAGAGTCGAATTCGGGACTAGCGGGATTCGAAGCGCCGAACCCTACGAGCAGTACTTC. The rearrangement joins TRBV20-1 to TRBJ2-7; 13 bases align to TRBD2. Trimming removed 1 base from V and 2 bases from J; junction bases left unmatched: 23. This CDR3 has 22 residues. The germline V gene has CDR1 DFQATT and CDR2 SNEGSKA (reference sequence).

This rearrangement joins TRBV28 to TRBJ2-1, with 12 bases identical to TRBD2. Germline CDR1 is MDHEN and CDR2 is SYDVKM. V was clipped by 5 bases and J by 9 bases; unmatched bases: 11. The CDR3 is made up of 16 amino acids. The CDR3 loop reads CASSNGGLAGNIEQFF. CDR3 bases: TGTGCCAGCAGTAACGGCGGACTAGCGGGAAACATTGAGCAGTTCTTC.

The J gene is TRBJ2-3, the V gene TRBV2; TRBD2 matches 14 bases. This CDR3 contains 18 residues. Per germline, CDR1 SNHLY and CDR2 FYNNEI. Trimming at V came to 4 bases and at J to 3 bases, leaving 9 bases not matched to a gene. The CDR3 nucleotides read TGTGCCAGCAGTGCTCGACTAGCGGGAGGGCCGGGGACAGATACGCAGTATTTT. It specifies CASSARLAGGPGTDTQYF.

The chain links TRBV20-1 to TRBJ2-1; 10 nucleotides match TRBD2. The CDR3 has 18 residues. J gave up 0 bases and V 3 bases, and 11 bases lay outside the gene matches. Germline CDR1 is DFQATT and CDR2 is SNEGSKA (reference sequence). Written as DNA, the CDR3 is TGCAGTGCTAGCCCGACTAGCGGGTACTCAAACTCCTACAATGAGCAGTTCTTC. Translating gives CSASPTSGYSNSYNEQFF.

The gene calls are TRBV10-3 and TRBJ2-6, with TRBD1 identical over 7 bases. CDR1 ENHRY and CDR2 SYGVKD come from the germline V gene. After removal of 3 bases from V and 2 bases from J, the junction contained 10 bases not matched to a gene. The length of the CDR3 is 18 residues. CDR3: CAISDQLDRPPGANVLTF. The CDR3 DNA reads TGTGCCATCAGTGACCAACTGGACAGGCCCCCTGGGGCCAACGTCCTGACTTTC.

In its sample, this clonotype was seen many times. The gene calls are TRBV7-2 and TRBJ2-1; 13 nucleotides align to TRBD2. With V trimmed by 2 bases and J by 8 bases, 3 bases remained unmatched. CDR1 is SGHTA and CDR2 is FQGNSA in the germline V gene. This CDR3 region has 15 residues. The CDR3 loop reads CASSLIGLAGDEQFF. The DNA of the CDR3 is TGTGCCAGCAGCTTAATAGGACTAGCGGGAGATGAGCAGTTCTTC.

This clonotype showed up just a few times. The chain carries TRBV28 and TRBJ2-1; TRBD2 matches at 9 bases. The junction had 12 bases not matched to a gene; V was cut back by 6 bases and J by 9 bases. CDR1 and CDR2 from the germline V gene are MDHEN and SYDVKM. The CDR3 sequence is 15 residues long. DNA of the CDR3: TGTGCCAGCAGCCCGGGACTAGCCCTATGGGGTGAGCAGTTCTTC. Its protein product is CASSPGLALWGEQFF.

This clonotype was detected a few times. The chain carries TRBV6-1 and TRBJ2-1; 9 positions match TRBD2. CDR1 is MNHNS and CDR2 is SASEGT in the germline V gene. V dropped 5 bases and J dropped 4; count of bases not matched to a gene: 9. This CDR3 contains 16 residues. CDR3 DNA: TGTGCCAGCAGTCCACCCCTAGCGGGGCCATACAATGAGCAGTTCTTC. It codes for CASSPPLAGPYNEQFF.

In this sample, this clonotype turned up a few times. CDR3 in DNA: TGTGCCAGCAGCAGCACAAATACCTACGAGCAGTACTTC. Translation gives CASSSTNTYEQYF. The chain carries TRBV7-9 and TRBJ2-7; D not certain. The CDR3 is 13 residues long. V was clipped by 5 bases and J by 2 bases, with 10 bases between them. Germline lookup yields CDR1 SEHNR and CDR2 FQNEAQ (reference sequence).

This clonotype was counted a few times. The genes are TRBV27 and TRBJ2-7; D gene ambiguous. The germline gives CDR1 MNHEY, CDR2 SMNVEV (reference sequence). The CDR3 covers 13 residues. V lost 3 bases and J 5 bases, leaving 11 bases between the germline ends. The CDR3 reads CASSFLPANEQYF. Here the CDR3 DNA reads TGTGCCAGCAGTTTCCTCCCGGCTAACGAGCAGTACTTC.

This clonotype turned up a few times. V and J are TRBV29-1 and TRBJ2-7; tentatively, D is TRBD1 (6 bases). The germline CDR1 and CDR2 sequences are SQVTM and ANQGSEA. Trimming removed 4 bases from V and 0 bases from J, with 13 bases in between. The CDR3 runs 14 residues. The CDR3 region is CSVVTQDSSYEQYF. As DNA, the CDR3 is TGCAGCGTTGTTACCCAGGACAGCTCCTACGAGCAGTACTTC.

The chain has TRBV15 and TRBJ2-7; no clear D. The CDR3 runs 16 residues. Germline V gene sequence: CDR1 LNHNV, CDR2 YYDKDF (reference sequence). V lost 0 bases, J lost 5 bases, and 17 bases lay in between. The CDR3 here is CATSRDLVTASNEQYF. CDR3 nucleotide sequence: TGTGCCACCAGCAGAGATCTCGTAACAGCGTCGAACGAGCAGTACTTC. Full variable domain (rest looked up from reference TRBV15 and TRBJ2-7): DAMVIQNPRYQVTQFGKPVTLSCSQTLNHNVMYWYQQKSSQAPKLLFHYYDKDFNNEADTPDNFQSRRPNTSFCFLDIRSPGLGDTAMYLCATSRDLVTASNEQYFGPGTRLTVT.

The chain couples TRBV29-1 to TRBJ2-1; D might be TRBD2 (5 bases). The germline CDR1 and CDR2 sequences are SQVTM and ANQGSEA. The V end was cut by 4 bases, the J end by 5 bases, with 18 bases between. This CDR3 is 15 amino acids long. The CDR3 spells CSVGESGYGDNEQFF. CDR3 nucleotides: TGCAGCGTTGGGGAATCGGGGTATGGAGACAATGAGCAGTTCTTC.

The chain carries TRBV15 and TRBJ2-2; possible D gene TRBD1, 5 bases. The CDR3 covers 14 residues. V dropped 1 base and J dropped 4 bases, with 7 bases sitting between them. Germline V gene data show CDR1 as LNHNV and CDR2 as YYDKDF (reference sequence). CDR3 sequence reads: CATSRVTATGELFF. The CDR3, as DNA: TGTGCCACCAGCAGAGTGACAGCCACCGGGGAGCTGTTTTTT.

This clonotype has just a few counts. The chain's CDR3 is CASSPLSGIKNTGELFF. The DNA of the CDR3 is TGCGCCAGCAGCCCCTTGTCGGGTATCAAGAACACCGGGGAGCTGTTTTTT. The J gene is TRBJ2-2, the V gene TRBV5-1; unclear D gene. The CDR3 runs 17 residues. CDR1 SGHRS and CDR2 YFSETQ come from the germline V gene. V lost 4 bases and J lost 1, with 17 bases in between.